This entry lists 24 T cell receptor beta chains sequenced from one sample in a study of identical twins. MiXCR, applied by TCRdb to the 5' RACE reads, yields one record per CDR3 protein. Of under 1 million distinct CDR3 sequences in the sample, approximately 13% were seen once. The sample also formed part of further work on yellow fever vaccine responses in identical twins.

Sequencing input: PBMCs. The receptor set was obtained from a woman aged 18-30 years in good health.

This clonotype was seen a handful of times. The genes are TRBV27 and TRBJ2-3; 9 bases line up with TRBD1. CDR1 and CDR2 (germline): MNHEY, SMNVEV (reference sequence). This CDR3 has 16 residues. J gave up 4 bases and V 2 bases, and 7 bases lay outside the gene matches. This chain's CDR3 is CASSLTGTGRADTQYF. The CDR3 DNA is TGTGCCAGCAGTTTAACCGGGACAGGGAGGGCAGATACGCAGTATTTT.

The chain recombines TRBV5-1 with TRBJ1-2; unclear D gene. Trimming cost V 4 bases and J 3 bases, with 13 bases left between them. Germline assignment: CDR1 SGHRS and CDR2 YFSETQ. The CDR3 has 14 residues. CDR3 loop: CASSTYRPYYGYTF. DNA for the CDR3: TGCGCCAGCAGCACGTACCGGCCCTACTATGGCTACACCTTC.

This clonotype was counted at least ten times. V gene TRBV12-3 or TRBV12-4 combines with J gene TRBJ1-1; D is ambiguous. V was pared by 3 bases and J by 2 bases, with 7 bases between. This CDR3 spans 13 amino acids. DNA of the CDR3: TGTGCCAGCAGTTTGTATTTCAACACTGAAGCTTTCTTT. It encodes CASSLYFNTEAFF.

This clonotype was picked up a small number of times. The chain combines TRBV5-1 with TRBJ2-1; TRBD1 is a possible D gene (5 bases). The CDR3 sequence is 16 residues long. V was clipped by 0 bases and J by 8 bases, with 18 bases between them. Germline V gives CDR1 SGHRS, CDR2 YFSETQ. The CDR3: CASSLEGWSTVDEQFF. DNA for the CDR3: TGCGCCAGCAGCTTGGAGGGTTGGTCGACAGTCGATGAGCAGTTCTTC.

This clonotype was seen a few times. This rearrangement joins TRBV20-1 to TRBJ2-2; TRBD1 matches 9 bases. Per the germline V gene, CDR1 is DFQATT and CDR2 is SNEGSKA (reference sequence). The CDR3 length is 15 residues. J gave up 4 bases and V 5 bases, and 8 bases lay outside the gene matches. CDR3 sequence: CSARTGELGTGELFF. The CDR3 DNA reads as TGCAGTGCTCGGACAGGGGAACTCGGCACCGGGGAGCTGTTTTTT.

This clonotype was recorded a few times. This chain joins TRBV10-3 and TRBJ1-2; 7 bases align to TRBD1. Germline V gene lookup returns CDR1 ENHRY and CDR2 SYGVKD. Losses at the gene ends were 7 bases for V and 7 bases for J; bases not matched to a gene: 15. The CDR3 has 15 amino acids. The DNA for the CDR3 is TGTGCCATCACCTCCGGGACAGCCTCCTTGGCTGGCTACACCTTC. Translated: CAITSGTASLAGYTF.

Only a few counts were recorded for this clonotype. This sequence joins TRBV20-1 and TRBJ2-1; no firm D call. Trimming shortened V by 0 bases and J by 0 bases, and 9 bases separated the two germline ends. There are 15 residues in the CDR3. CDR1 and CDR2 (germline): DFQATT, SNEGSKA (reference sequence). CDR3 nucleotide sequence: TGCAGTGCTAGAGATGGTGAAAGCTCCTACAATGAGCAGTTCTTC. Protein sequence: CSARDGESSYNEQFF.

This clonotype was observed at least ten times. The chain combines TRBV28 with TRBJ2-7; D remains ambiguous. Trimming removed 5 bases at V and 3 bases at J, with 11 bases between. The CDR3 contains 13 residues. Germline lookup yields CDR1 MDHEN and CDR2 SYDVKM. CDR3: CASSPSSRYEQYF. The CDR3 nucleotides read TGTGCCAGCAGTCCCTCTTCCCGCTACGAGCAGTACTTC.

This chain uses TRBV12-3 or TRBV12-4 with TRBJ2-7; the match to TRBD1 covers 7 bases. Trimming cost V 6 bases and J 5 bases; bases outside gene matches: 4. This CDR3 is 12 amino acids long. The CDR3 is CASSLGTDEQYF. The CDR3 DNA reads as TGTGCCAGCAGCCTGGGGACAGACGAGCAGTACTTC.

The V and J genes are TRBV9 and TRBJ2-3; no clear D. CDR1 and CDR2 from the germline V gene are SGDLS and YYNGEE. The length of the CDR3 is 15 residues. Between the trimmed V and J ends, which lost 0 bases and 2 bases, there was a span of 10 bases. Written as DNA, the CDR3 is TGTGCCAGCAGCGTAGCCCCCGTCAACACAGATACGCAGTATTTT. Its translation is CASSVAPVNTDTQYF.

The chain couples TRBV14 to TRBJ2-3, with 8 bases identical to TRBD2. V was pared by 4 bases and J by 4 bases, with 7 bases of the junction left unmatched. This CDR3 is 15 amino acids long. Per the germline V gene, CDR1 is SGHDN and CDR2 is FVKESK. In nucleotides, the CDR3 is TGTGCCAGCAGCCTAACGGGAGGGCATTCAGATACGCAGTATTTT. Its translation: CASSLTGGHSDTQYF.

J is TRBJ1-1 and V is TRBV6-2 or TRBV6-3; weak D call: TRBD1 (6 bases). V dropped 5 bases and J dropped 7 bases, with 26 bases sitting between them. CDR3 length: 17 amino acids. Looked up from germline, CDR1 is MNHEY and CDR2 is SVGEGT. The DNA of the CDR3 is TGTGCCAGCAGTCCTTGCGGGGGGCATCGGCGGGGGAATGAAGCTTTCTTT. It is translated as CASSPCGGHRRGNEAFF.

This clonotype was counted ten times or more. This chain connects TRBV3-1 to TRBJ1-1, with a weak D call TRBD1 (6 bases). The CDR3 has 14 amino acids. Germline CDR1 is LGHDT and CDR2 is YNNKEL (reference sequence). V dropped 3 bases and J dropped 1 base, with 9 bases sitting between them. Here the CDR3 DNA reads TGTGCCAGCAGCCAGGAACAGGGGAACACTGAAGCTTTCTTT. Translated, it gives CASSQEQGNTEAFF.

Comments on this clonotype: One base away lies a much larger clone, so this may be a sequencing read error. The genes are TRBV28 and TRBJ1-4; a weak D match, TRBD1 (6 bases). This CDR3 comprises 17 residues. Germline V CDR1 and CDR2: MDHEN, SYDVKM. CDR3 nucleotides: TGTGCCAGCAGTACCAGGGGAAGAGGGCCAACTAATCAAAAACTGTTTTTT. As protein: CASSTRGRGPTNQKLFF.

This clonotype appeared a few times. The genes are TRBV6-5 and TRBJ2-1; 7 bases map to TRBD2. CDR3 length: 15 residues. The trim removed 4 bases at V and 8 bases at J, leaving 11 bases unmatched. Germline lookup yields CDR1 MNHEY and CDR2 SVGAGI. This CDR3 is CASSSASGGPHEQFF. As DNA, the CDR3 is TGTGCCAGCAGTTCGGCTAGCGGAGGACCTCATGAGCAGTTCTTC.

This clonotype has at least ten counts. This chain connects TRBV4-1 to TRBJ1-1, with D uncertain. The CDR3 has 15 residues. Germline CDR1 reads MGHRA; CDR2 reads YSYEKL. V was clipped by 1 base and J by 1 base, with 10 bases between them. CDR3 region: CASSQVGRQNTEAFF. CDR3 DNA: TGCGCCAGCAGCCAAGTAGGCCGGCAGAACACTGAAGCTTTCTTT.

The sample holds a few counts of this clonotype. This chain connects TRBV9 to TRBJ1-1; tentative D call: TRBD1 (5 bases). From germline, CDR1 is SGDLS and CDR2 YYNGEE. V was shortened by 9 bases and J by 0 bases, with 9 bases between the two germline ends. CDR3 length equals 12 residues. For the CDR3, the DNA is TGTGCCATGGGACGGATGAACACTGAAGCTTTCTTT. Translation: CAMGRMNTEAFF.

In its sample, this clonotype was seen many times. This rearrangement joins TRBV20-1 to TRBJ2-1; D is undetermined. The CDR3 extends over 11 amino acids. Trimming cost V 3 bases and J 8 bases, with 8 bases left between them. Germline CDR1 and CDR2: DFQATT and SNEGSKA (reference sequence). Here the CDR3 DNA reads TGCAGTGCTAGTCCGAAGGATGAGCAGTTCTTC. Translating it yields CSASPKDEQFF.

This chain links TRBV6-2 or TRBV6-3 with TRBJ1-1; no definite D call. The V and J ends lost 5 bases and 5 bases respectively, with 6 bases between them. Germline V CDR1 and CDR2: MNHEY, SVGEGT. The CDR3 spans 11 residues. The CDR3 DNA reads as TGTGCCAGCAGTAAGCAAACTGAAGCTTTCTTT. It encodes CASSKQTEAFF.

This clonotype showed up many times. This chain links TRBV12-3 or TRBV12-4 with TRBJ2-2; D might be TRBD1 (8 bases). The CDR3 is 16 residues long. V lost 6 bases, J lost 6 bases, and 20 bases lay in between. The CDR3 DNA reads as TGTGCCAGCAGCCCAATCACAGGGGGGGCGGCCGGGGAGCTGTTTTTT. The encoded protein is CASSPITGGAAGELFF.

This clonotype came up many times. V and J are TRBV9 and TRBJ2-2; D not certain. The V and J ends lost 7 bases and 3 bases respectively, with 7 bases between them. This CDR3 spans 12 amino acids. The germline V gene has CDR1 SGDLS and CDR2 YYNGEE. The CDR3 DNA reads as TGTGCCAGCGAACGGGACACCGGGGAGCTGTTTTTT. Translation gives CASERDTGELFF.

V and J are TRBV12-3 or TRBV12-4 and TRBJ1-1; D gene uncertain. Trimming shortened V by 5 bases and J by 1 base, and 17 bases separated the two germline ends. The CDR3 consists of 16 residues. Here the CDR3 reads CASSPSPAGTNTEAFF. CDR3 nucleotide sequence: TGTGCCAGCAGTCCCTCCCCCGCAGGTACGAACACTGAAGCTTTCTTT.

This clonotype was seen many times. V usage is TRBV4-1 and J usage is TRBJ1-2, with D unresolved. The CDR3 is made up of 13 amino acids. The V end lost 2 bases, the J end lost 7 bases, and 11 bases lay between the germline ends. From germline, CDR1 is MGHRA and CDR2 YSYEKL. This CDR3 reads CASSQKETGGYTF. In DNA, the CDR3 is TGCGCCAGCAGCCAAAAGGAAACGGGTGGCTACACCTTC.

This clonotype was found a few times. The J gene is TRBJ1-2, the V gene TRBV7-2, with 9 bases lining up with TRBD1. Germline V CDR1 and CDR2: SGHTA, FQGNSA. This CDR3 comprises 15 residues. Trimming cost V 1 base and J 4 bases; bases outside gene matches: 4. CDR3 protein: CASSLVGTGSYGYTF. For the CDR3, the DNA is TGTGCCAGCAGCTTAGTAGGGACAGGGTCCTATGGCTACACCTTC. Full variable domain (rest looked up from reference TRBV7-2 and TRBJ1-2): GAGVSQSPSNKVTEKGKDVELRCDPISGHTALYWYRQSLGQGLEFLIYFQGNSAPDKSGLPSDRFSAERTGGSVSTLTIQRTQQEDSAVYLCASSLVGTGSYGYTFGSGTRLTVV.